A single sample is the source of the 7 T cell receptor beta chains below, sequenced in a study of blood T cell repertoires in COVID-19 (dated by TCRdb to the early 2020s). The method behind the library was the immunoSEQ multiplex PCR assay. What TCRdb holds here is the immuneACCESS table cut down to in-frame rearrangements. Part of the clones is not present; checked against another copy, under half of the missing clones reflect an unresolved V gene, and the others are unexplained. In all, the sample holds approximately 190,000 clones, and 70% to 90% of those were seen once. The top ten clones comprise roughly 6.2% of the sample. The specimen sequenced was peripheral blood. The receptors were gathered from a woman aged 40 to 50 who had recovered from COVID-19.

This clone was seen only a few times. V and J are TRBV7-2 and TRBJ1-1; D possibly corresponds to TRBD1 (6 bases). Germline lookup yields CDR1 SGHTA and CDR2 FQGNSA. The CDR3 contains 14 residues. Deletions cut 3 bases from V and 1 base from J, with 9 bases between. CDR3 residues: CASSFRTANTEAFF. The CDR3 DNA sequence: TGTGCCAGCAGCTTTCGGACAGCGAACACTGAAGCTTTCTTT. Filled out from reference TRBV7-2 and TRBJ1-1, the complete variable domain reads GAGVSQSPSNKVTEKGKDVELRCDPISGHTALYWYRQSLGQGLEFLIYFQGNSAPDKSGLPSDRFSAERTGGSVSTLTIQRTQQEDSAVYLCASSFRTANTEAFFGQGTRLTVV.

The CDR3 protein is CASSEGGTLAYEQYF. DNA for the CDR3: TGTGCCAGCAGTGAGGGGGGGACACTGGCCTACGAGCAGTACTTC. This chain connects TRBV6-1 to TRBJ2-7, with a possible D match to TRBD2 (7 bases). Trimming took 3 bases from V and 2 from J, leaving 14 bases between them. From germline, CDR1 is MNHNS and CDR2 SASEGT. CDR3 length equals 15 residues.

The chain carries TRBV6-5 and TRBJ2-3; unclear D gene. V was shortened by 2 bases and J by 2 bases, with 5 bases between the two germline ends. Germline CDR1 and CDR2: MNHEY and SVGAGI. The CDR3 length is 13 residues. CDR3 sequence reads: CASSYEDTDTQYF. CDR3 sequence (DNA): TGTGCCAGCAGTTACGAGGACACAGATACGCAGTATTTT.

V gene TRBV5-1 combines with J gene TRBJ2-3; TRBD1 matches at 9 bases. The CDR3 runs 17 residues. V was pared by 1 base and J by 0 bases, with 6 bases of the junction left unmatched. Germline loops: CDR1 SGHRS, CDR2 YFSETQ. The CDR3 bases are TGCGCCAGCAGCTTGCTTTCGGGACAGGGCAGCACAGATACGCAGTATTTT. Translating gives CASSLLSGQGSTDTQYF.

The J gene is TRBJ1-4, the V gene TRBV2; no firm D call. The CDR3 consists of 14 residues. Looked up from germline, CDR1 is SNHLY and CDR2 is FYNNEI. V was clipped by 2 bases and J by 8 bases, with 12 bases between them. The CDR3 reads CASSENASSEKLFF. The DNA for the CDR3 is TGTGCCAGCAGTGAAAACGCGAGTTCCGAAAAACTGTTTTTT.

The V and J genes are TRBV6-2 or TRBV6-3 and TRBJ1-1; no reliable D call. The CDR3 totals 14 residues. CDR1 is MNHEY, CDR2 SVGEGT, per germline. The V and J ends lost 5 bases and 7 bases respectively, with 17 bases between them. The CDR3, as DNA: TGTGCCAGCAGTCTATTCTGGAGCAAACTTGAAGCTTTCTTT. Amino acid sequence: CASSLFWSKLEAFF.

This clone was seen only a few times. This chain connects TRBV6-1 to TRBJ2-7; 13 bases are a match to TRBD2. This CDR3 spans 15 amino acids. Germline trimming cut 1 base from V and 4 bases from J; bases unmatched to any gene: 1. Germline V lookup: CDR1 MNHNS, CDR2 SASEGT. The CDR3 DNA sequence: TGTGCCAGCAGTGAAGGGACTAGCGGGAGTTACGAGCAGTACTTC. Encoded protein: CASSEGTSGSYEQYF.